The subject of this entry is one T cell receptor (beta chain). Profiled with immunoSEQ multiplex PCR; TCRdb holds only in-frame clones, not every one. The sample contains some 6,500 clones, 75% to 90% of which appear only once. The CDR3 spans 11 residues. Germline values: CDR1 DFQATT, CDR2 SNEGSKA (reference sequence). The sample is drawn from a study of ipilimumab plus nivolumab after autologous stem cell transplantation. Sequencing was performed on PBMCs, taken in a trial of ipilimumab plus nivolumab as post-transplant consolidation. The chain uses TRBV20-1 and TRBJ2-1; no firm D call. The sequence derives from a female donor with multiple myeloma. The CDR3 coding sequence is TGCAGCGGAGCCCTGGGGAATGAGCAGTTCTTC. It specifies CSGALGNEQFF.